The clone carrying this T cell receptor (beta chain) was picked up many times. CDR3 size: 15 residues. The V and J ends lost 4 bases and 5 bases, in that order; junction bases with no gene match: 7. The germline V gene has CDR1 MGHRA and CDR2 YSYEKL. This sample stems from a study of regulatory T cells in long-lasting Graves disease. Time point reported: newly diagnosed GD, antithyroid drugs for less than 3 months. Isolated PBMC RNA provided the starting material for the TCR library. Assembly of TCR beta libraries relied on iRepertoire HTBI primers together with Arm-PCR of CDR3 regions. TCRdb called the multiplex PCR reads again in MiXCR, with one record for every CDR3 protein. The data contain about 220,000 distinct CDR3 sequences, 15% to 20% of them singletons. These sequences were also reported in another study, on T cells in Graves' hyperthyroidism and ophthalmopathy. That source notes: Appearing also in blood were most of the thyroid clonotypes expanded above 0.001.

This sequence originates from a woman aged 30 to 39 with Graves disease. The chain is built from TRBV4-1 and TRBJ2-1; 8 bases line up with TRBD1. The sample here was peripheral blood mononuclear cells (PBMCs), taken at new diagnosis, from a patient treated with antithyroid drugs. The CDR3 sequence is CASSPYPTGDNEQFF. The CDR3, as DNA: TGCGCCAGCAGCCCCTACCCGACAGGGGACAATGAGCAGTTCTTC.